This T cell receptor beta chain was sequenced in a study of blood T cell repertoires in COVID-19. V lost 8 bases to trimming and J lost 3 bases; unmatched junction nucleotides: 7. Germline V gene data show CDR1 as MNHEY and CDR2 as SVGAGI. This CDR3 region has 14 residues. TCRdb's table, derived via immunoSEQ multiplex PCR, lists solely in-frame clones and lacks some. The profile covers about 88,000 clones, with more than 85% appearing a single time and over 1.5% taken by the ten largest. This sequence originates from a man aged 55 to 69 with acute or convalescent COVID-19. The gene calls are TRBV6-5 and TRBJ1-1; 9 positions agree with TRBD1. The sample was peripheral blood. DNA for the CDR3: TGTGCCAGCTTGACAGGGGGGGCTGACACTGAAGCTTTCTTT. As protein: CASLTGGADTEAFF.